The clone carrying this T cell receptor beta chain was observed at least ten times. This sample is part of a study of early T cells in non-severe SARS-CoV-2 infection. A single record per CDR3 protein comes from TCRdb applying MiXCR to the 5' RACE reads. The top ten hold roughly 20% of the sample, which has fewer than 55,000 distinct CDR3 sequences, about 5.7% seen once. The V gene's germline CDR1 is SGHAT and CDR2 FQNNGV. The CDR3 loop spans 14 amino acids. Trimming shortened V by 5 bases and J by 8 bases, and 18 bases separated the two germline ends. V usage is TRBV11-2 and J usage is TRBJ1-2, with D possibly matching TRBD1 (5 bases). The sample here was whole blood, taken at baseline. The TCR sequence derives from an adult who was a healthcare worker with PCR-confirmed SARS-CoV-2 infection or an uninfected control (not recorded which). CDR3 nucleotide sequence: TGTGCCAGCAGCCCTACATCGAGGGGATGGGGCTACACCTTC. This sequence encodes CASSPTSRGWGYTF.